The rows below give T cell receptor beta chains drawn from one sample of a study of T cells after yellow fever vaccination. Each CDR3 protein gets one entry after TCRdb re-called the 5' RACE reads with MiXCR. The sample includes roughly 330,000 distinct CDR3 sequences, around 6.8% of them seen just once. The input for sequencing was PBMCs, taken more than 35 days after the first yellow fever vaccination. These receptors were collected from a man between 18 and 35 years old who received the YFV17D yellow fever vaccine. Each CDR3 is given with its conserved first and last residue. Not every row has a clone size; where given, it reads once, few, many or a size class.

clone size	V gene	CDR3 protein
many	TRBV20-1	CSARGGDLGEQYF
many	TRBV14	CASSVGAGGANVLTF
-	TRBV5-4	CASSFYGAATLGF
many	TRBV11-2	CASSAAGTGGPDTQYF
many	TRBV5-1	CASSLDRAWGTDTQYF
few	TRBV7-2	CASSLGEAGGQETQYF
many	TRBV4-1	CASSQVGVQETQYF
many	TRBV18	CASSPSQEKYQPQHF
few	TRBV2	CASSVGEYEQYF
-	TRBV5-1	CASSPTGARDGTEAFF
-	TRBV20-1	CSAQTGGQVSNQPQHF
few	TRBV7-2	CASRRTGGRYEQYF
few	TRBV5-1	CASSLPSGIYTGELFF
few	TRBV5-1	CASSLTSGELFYEQYF
many	TRBV10-3	CAISELGGPGYTEAFF
many	TRBV6-2/TRBV6-3	CASSYFRVLRPGANVLTF
few	TRBV4-3	CASSQDGGLWDSPLHF
few	TRBV7-9	CASSFLAGGSTDTQYF
many	TRBV12-3/TRBV12-4	CASSLDYEQYF
-	TRBV7-3	CASSLEGTRGATGELFF
-	TRBV6-5	CASSYSMGLAGLNEQFF
many	TRBV12-3/TRBV12-4	CASSLLSTSNTGELFF
few	TRBV2	CASIGGGSPLHF
few	TRBV4-2	CASSDGTAGGQETQYF
few	TRBV5-1	CASSSPRGTLDETQYF
few	TRBV7-6	CASSGDRYLNEQFF
few	TRBV7-3	CASSLRGEGDTQYF
many	TRBV18	CASSPQGDEQYF
few	TRBV7-2	CASSLRSKRGIADTQYF
few	TRBV7-7	CASSLQGGGGKETQYF
few	TRBV5-4	CASSLASSGDTQYF
few	TRBV7-6	CASSLTGGQGTQYF
few	TRBV5-1	CASSSGTGAGDTQYF
many	TRBV11-3	CASSRGQGLGKETQYF
few	TRBV18	CASSPGEGGEQFF
few	TRBV9	CASSPQTGYNEQFF